The T cell receptor (beta chain) under discussion was sequenced for a study of immune cell composition in non-small cell lung cancer. Study-level points and caveats: In adenocarcinoma, maximal tumour-associated clone frequency tracked TIL tumour reactivity. Tumour TCR-beta clonality was not significantly tied to smoking pack-years.

Assay: immunoSEQ multiplex PCR; the TCRdb copy retains only in-frame clones and omits some. The top ten hold around a sixth of the sample, which has 4,500 or so clones, 70% to 80% seen once. This clone appeared a single time. Its cognate antigen is unknown. The CDR3 covers 15 residues. This rearrangement joins TRBV21-1 to TRBJ2-2; the table gives TRBD2 as D, unverified against the DNA. TRBV21-1 is classified as a pseudogene. Sequenced sample: lung tumor tissue. The receptor comes from a human donor with non-small cell lung cancer. CDR3 sequence reads: CASSSGGMNTGELFF. CDR3 in DNA: TGTGCCAGCAGCTCGGGAGGGATGAACACCGGGGAGCTGTTTTTT.